This section outlines one TCR beta chain sequence together with its context. Its antigen is still unknown. Base qualities are not recorded, but no much larger clone differs from it by a single base. TCRbeta CDR3 regions were amplified from genomic DNA using the immunoSEQ Assay, a bias-controlled multiplex PCR. Per the source publication's procedure: Nucleated cell counts per sample were estimated from amplification of reference gene primers within the assay. To quantify the absolute abundance of each unique TCRbeta CDR3 rearrangement, sequence reads were collapsed and filtered. Productive Simpson clonality was computed per sample as the square root of Simpson's diversity index over productive rearrangements. TCRdb took over this immuneACCESS table, retaining in-frame rearrangements with V and J assigned. Such tables are incomplete; in checked studies, under half of the missing clones stem from an unresolved V gene, and the remainder is unexplained. V and J calls and clone size are given by that table; D and trimming were obtained from the DNA. The sample table records about 170,000 clones; around 84% of these occur just once. The ten largest clones add up to 2.5% to 3% of the sample.

The germline V gene (reference sequence) yields LNHDA for CDR1 and SQIVND for CDR2. Ends trimmed: V by 1 base, J by 6 bases; bases unmatched to a gene: 5. There are 15 amino acids in the CDR3, from cysteine to phenylalanine inclusive. Just CDR3 DNA is preserved here, 45 bases in frame from base 1. These data originate in a study of blood T cell repertoires in COVID-19 (TCRdb year 2020). Broadly, across the study: The collaborator samples originated in the United States, Italy and Spain and spanned the acute and convalescent phases of COVID-19. Samples came from the ongoing ImmuneRACE study (first 160 participants) plus 1,254 subjects from 6 global collaborators. Subjects who had been exposed to COVID-19, were actively infected with it, or had recovered from it provided the deeply sampled blood TCRbeta repertoires that made up the dataset. Sample metadata almost always included a de-identified subject ID, COVID-19 status, age in years and sex. The prospective study material was composed of cDNA or gDNA derived from T cells, B-cell-depleted T cells, or PBMCs. The repertoires were released in a freely available public database intended as a resource for research on the immune response to SARS-CoV-2. Where HLA class I and class II types were available, the types were taken from metadata supplied by the sample provider, not from assay-based typing.

The study at large found these results: The quantity of clinical and demographic metadata differed by source and by participant and was supplied without curation.

In Seattle, one collaborating source enrolled patients while the infection was active and tracked those patients longitudinally over the course of disease. Whole blood was collected in K2EDTA tubes by collaborating institutions according to the institutions' own protocols. For TCRbeta analysis, collaborators shipped samples as frozen whole blood, isolated PBMCs, or DNA extracted from either of those sample types. Sequencing used peripheral blood. Recombination joined TRBV19 with TRBJ2-2; 7 of the junction bases match TRBD2. The receptor was isolated from a woman at least 80 years old with COVID-19, enrolled during active disease. The nucleotide sequence reads TGTGCCAGTAGTATAGTAACGGGAGGCCCCGGGGAGCTGTTTTTT. This codes for CASSIVTGGPGELFF.